The present entry profiles one T cell receptor beta chain with its context. At one end the junction does not follow the germline gene, possibly because of a read error. Localized lung adenocarcinoma, a non-small cell lung cancer, affected the donors. The sample originates from a study of CD4 and CD8 cells across lung adenocarcinoma regions. TCRdb passed the PCR reads through MiXCR, listing each CDR3 protein once. The data contain roughly 3,200 distinct CDR3 sequences, roughly two thirds of them singletons. This CDR3 is built from 14 residues. This TCR derives from a female donor with lung adenocarcinoma. The CD4 and CD8 labels of this study may be unreliable. The chain links TRBV12-3 or TRBV12-4 to TRBJ1-1; D may be TRBD1 (6 bases). The sequenced material came from CD8+ T cells from the margin of a lung tumor. The CDR3 protein is CASSSQVRGAETFF. CDR3 coding DNA: TGTGCCAGCAGTTCCCAGGTGAGGGGGGCTGAAACTTTCTTT.